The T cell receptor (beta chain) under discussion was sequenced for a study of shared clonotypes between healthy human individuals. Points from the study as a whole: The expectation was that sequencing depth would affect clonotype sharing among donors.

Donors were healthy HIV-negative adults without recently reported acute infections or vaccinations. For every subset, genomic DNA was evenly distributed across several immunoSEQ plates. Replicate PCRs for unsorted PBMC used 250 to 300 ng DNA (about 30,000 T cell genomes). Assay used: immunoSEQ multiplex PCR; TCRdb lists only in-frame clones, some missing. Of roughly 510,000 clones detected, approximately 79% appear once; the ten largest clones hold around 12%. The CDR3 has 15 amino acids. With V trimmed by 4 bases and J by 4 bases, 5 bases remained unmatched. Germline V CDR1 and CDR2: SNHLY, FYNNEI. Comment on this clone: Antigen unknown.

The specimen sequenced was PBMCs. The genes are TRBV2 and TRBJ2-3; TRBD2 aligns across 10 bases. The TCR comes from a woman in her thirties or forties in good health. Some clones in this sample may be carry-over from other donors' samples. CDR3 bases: TGTGCCAGCAGTGCTCTAGCGGGAGTGGCAGATACGCAGTATTTT. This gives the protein CASSALAGVADTQYF.